This is a list of T cell receptor beta chains from one sample in a study of T cell changes during pregnancy in multiple sclerosis. Sequenced by immunoSEQ multiplex PCR; TCRdb stores in-frame clones only, minus some. The repertoire holds about 20,000 clones, with 70% to 90% as singletons. The source was CD8+ T cells from peripheral blood mononuclear cells, collected after pregnancy. These receptors were taken from a female donor in good health, enrolled as a control in a pregnancy study. Each CDR3 is given without its conserved first and last residue.

v_call	j_call	cdr3_length	cdr3_aa
TRBV27	TRBJ2-7	13	ASSGGSLSSYEQY
TRBV9	TRBJ2-5	14	ASSVGGGNLQETQY
TRBV6-5	TRBJ1-1	11	ASSYLGGTEAF
TRBV6-6	TRBJ1-2	13	ASTFTPGRNYGYT
TRBV6-4	TRBJ2-1	14	ASSRDPGQGGNEQF
TRBV2	TRBJ1-1	13	ASSLTGGTDTEAF
TRBV6-5	TRBJ2-7	12	ASSYGQDAYEQY
TRBV10-2	TRBJ1-2	15	ASSEGQTLLSGYGYT
TRBV9	TRBJ2-7	12	ASNPGGVGYEQY
TRBV30	TRBJ1-2	11	AWSSGLSYGYT
TRBV11-2	TRBJ2-1	14	ASSRPGGSSYNEQF
TRBV30	TRBJ2-2	12	AWRLQGDTGELF
TRBV9	TRBJ1-1	13	ASSVTATGDTEAF
TRBV15	TRBJ2-7	13	ATSRDETGNYEQY
TRBV30	TRBJ1-2	9	AWGQTTGYT
TRBV5-5	TRBJ1-5	11	ASSLGGLQPQH
TRBV9	TRBJ2-1	12	AGHPAGSPNEQF
TRBV5-8	TRBJ1-2	13	ASSPGTGENYGYT
TRBV6-6	TRBJ1-5	13	ASKPGQDLYQPQH
TRBV7-7	TRBJ2-1	16	ASSLVPPGLAGHNEQF
TRBV9	TRBJ2-7	12	ASSVAGTFYEQY
TRBV4-3	TRBJ1-1	17	ASSQDIPRTGWMNTEAF
TRBV7-2	TRBJ2-7	12	ASRTRDRGYEQY
TRBV5-5	TRBJ2-5	14	ASSLPLAGTPETQY
TRBV7-9	TRBJ1-2	13	ASDPGGGANYGYT
TRBV4-1	TRBJ1-3	14	ASSQESGVYGNTIY
TRBV6-1	TRBJ2-1	16	ASSVVGTGTMGPPEQF
TRBV5-6	TRBJ2-7	13	ASSVTSGPRYEQY
TRBV27	TRBJ1-2	14	ASSFDRWGTDYGYT
TRBV7-2	TRBJ2-2	14	ASSPSTSANTGELF
TRBV12-5	TRBJ2-1	12	ASGLVGGYNEQF
TRBV29-1	TRBJ2-1	14	SVEDHPKSSYNEQF
TRBV2	TRBJ1-1	8	ASIQGEAF
TRBV2	TRBJ2-1	12	ASSLADYYNEQF
TRBV13	TRBJ1-3	12	ASSLRGSGNTIY
TRBV15	TRBJ1-6	14	ATSREVGREGSPLH
TRBV7-9	TRBJ2-3	14	ASSFRAATSTDTQY
TRBV29-1	TRBJ2-2	13	SVRGGRGNTGELF
TRBV5-1	TRBJ1-2	12	ASSLGGLMDGYT
TRBV6-5	TRBJ1-4	14	ASSYGTDATNEKLF
TRBV19	TRBJ1-1	12	ASSISQGNTEAF
TRBV27	TRBJ1-5	11	ASSLDRSKPQH
TRBV5-1	TRBJ2-3	17	ASSLVGDSSLPGVDTQY
TRBV27	TRBJ1-2	12	ASSLSEQGSGYT
TRBV19	TRBJ2-2	11	AIQTGGTGELF
TRBV5-8	TRBJ2-2	12	ASSLAQYTGELF
TRBV27	TRBJ2-7	13	ASSKSTATQVEQY
TRBV7-2	TRBJ2-1	13	ASSLRQGALNEQF
TRBV9	TRBJ2-2	13	ASSGGGTGTGELF
TRBV6-5	TRBJ2-1	13	ASSWREFLRNEQF
TRBV6-4	TRBJ2-2	12	ASSDRSGTGELF